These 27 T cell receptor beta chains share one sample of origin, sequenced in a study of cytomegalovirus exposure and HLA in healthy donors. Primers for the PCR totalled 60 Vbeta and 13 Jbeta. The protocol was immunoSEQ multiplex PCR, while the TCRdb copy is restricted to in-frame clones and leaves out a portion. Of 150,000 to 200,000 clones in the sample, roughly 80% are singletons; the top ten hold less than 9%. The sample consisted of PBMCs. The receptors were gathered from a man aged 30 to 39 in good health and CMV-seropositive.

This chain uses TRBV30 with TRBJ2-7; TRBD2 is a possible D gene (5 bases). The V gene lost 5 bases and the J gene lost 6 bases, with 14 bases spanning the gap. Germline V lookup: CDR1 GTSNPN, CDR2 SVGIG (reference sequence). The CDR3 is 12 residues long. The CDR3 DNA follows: TGTGCCTGGGGCCCGGGGAATTCCGAGCAGTACTTC. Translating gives CAWGPGNSEQYF.

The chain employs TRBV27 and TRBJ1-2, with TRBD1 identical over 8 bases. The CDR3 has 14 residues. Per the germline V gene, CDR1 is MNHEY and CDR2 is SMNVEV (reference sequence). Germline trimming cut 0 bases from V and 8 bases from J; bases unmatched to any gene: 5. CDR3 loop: CASSLSWDRPGYTF. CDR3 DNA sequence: TGTGCCAGCAGTTTATCGTGGGACAGGCCGGGCTACACCTTC.

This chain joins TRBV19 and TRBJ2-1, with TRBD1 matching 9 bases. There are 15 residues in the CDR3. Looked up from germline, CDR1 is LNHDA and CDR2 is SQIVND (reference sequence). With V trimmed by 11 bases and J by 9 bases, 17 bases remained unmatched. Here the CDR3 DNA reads TGTGCCTCCACGGAAGGGGACAGGGACGCTGGTGAGCAGTTCTTC. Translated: CASTEGDRDAGEQFF.

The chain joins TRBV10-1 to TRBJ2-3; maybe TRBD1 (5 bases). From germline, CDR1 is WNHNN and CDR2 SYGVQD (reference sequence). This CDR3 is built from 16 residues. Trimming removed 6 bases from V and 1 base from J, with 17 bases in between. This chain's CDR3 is CASSPGTGRGTDTQYF. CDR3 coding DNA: TGCGCCAGCAGCCCTGGCACGGGCAGGGGCACAGATACGCAGTATTTT.

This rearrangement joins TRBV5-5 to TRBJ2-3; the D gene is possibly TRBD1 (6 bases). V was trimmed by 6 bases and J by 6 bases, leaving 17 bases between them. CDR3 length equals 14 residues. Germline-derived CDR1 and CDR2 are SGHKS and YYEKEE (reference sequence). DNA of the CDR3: TGTGCCAGCATCCTGGACAGACCCTCGGATACGCAGTATTTT. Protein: CASILDRPSDTQYF.

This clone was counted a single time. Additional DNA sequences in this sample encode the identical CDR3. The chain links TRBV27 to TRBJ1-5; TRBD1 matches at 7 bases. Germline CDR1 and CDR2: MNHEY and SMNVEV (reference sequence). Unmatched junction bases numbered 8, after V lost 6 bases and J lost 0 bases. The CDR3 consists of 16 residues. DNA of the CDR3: TGTGCCAGCAGCCCCTCCCAGGGGGATAGCAATCAGCCCCAGCATTTT. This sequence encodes CASSPSQGDSNQPQHF.

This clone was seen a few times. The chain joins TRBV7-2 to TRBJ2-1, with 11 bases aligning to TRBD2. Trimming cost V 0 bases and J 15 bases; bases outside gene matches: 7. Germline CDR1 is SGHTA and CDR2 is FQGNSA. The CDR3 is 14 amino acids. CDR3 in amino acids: CASSLAVAGGPAFF. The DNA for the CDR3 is TGTGCCAGCAGCTTAGCGGTAGCGGGGGGGCCTGCGTTCTTC.

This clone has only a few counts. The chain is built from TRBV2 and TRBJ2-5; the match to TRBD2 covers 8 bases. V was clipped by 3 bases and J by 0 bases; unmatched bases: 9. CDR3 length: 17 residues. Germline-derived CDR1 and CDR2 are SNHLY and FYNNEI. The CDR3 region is CASSELASGGHQETQYF. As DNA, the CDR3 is TGTGCCAGCAGTGAGTTGGCGAGCGGGGGACACCAAGAGACCCAGTACTTC.

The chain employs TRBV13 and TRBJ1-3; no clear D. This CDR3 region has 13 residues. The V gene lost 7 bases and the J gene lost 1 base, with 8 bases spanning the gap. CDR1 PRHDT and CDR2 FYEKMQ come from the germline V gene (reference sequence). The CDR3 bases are TGTGCCAGCAATCGGGAGTCTGGAAACACCATATATTTT. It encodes CASNRESGNTIYF.

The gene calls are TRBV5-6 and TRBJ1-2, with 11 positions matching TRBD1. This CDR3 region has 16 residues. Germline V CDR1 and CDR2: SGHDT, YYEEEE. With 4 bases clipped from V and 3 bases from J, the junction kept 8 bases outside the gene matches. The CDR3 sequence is CASSRGQGVLDYGYTF. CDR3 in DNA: TGTGCCAGCAGCCGGGGACAGGGGGTGCTTGACTATGGCTACACCTTC.

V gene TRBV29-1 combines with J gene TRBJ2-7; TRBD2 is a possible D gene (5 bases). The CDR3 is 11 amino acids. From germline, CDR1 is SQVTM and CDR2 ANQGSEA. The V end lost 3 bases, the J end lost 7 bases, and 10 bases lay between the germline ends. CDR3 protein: CSVERSGEQYF. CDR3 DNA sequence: TGCAGCGTTGAGCGGTCGGGGGAGCAGTACTTC.

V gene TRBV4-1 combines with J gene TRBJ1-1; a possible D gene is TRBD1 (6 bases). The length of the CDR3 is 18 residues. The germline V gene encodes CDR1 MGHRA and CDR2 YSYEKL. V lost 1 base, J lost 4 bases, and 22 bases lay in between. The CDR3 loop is CASSQALGQGRIGTEAFF. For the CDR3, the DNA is TGCGCCAGCAGCCAAGCCCTCGGCCAGGGGCGTATTGGCACTGAAGCTTTCTTT.

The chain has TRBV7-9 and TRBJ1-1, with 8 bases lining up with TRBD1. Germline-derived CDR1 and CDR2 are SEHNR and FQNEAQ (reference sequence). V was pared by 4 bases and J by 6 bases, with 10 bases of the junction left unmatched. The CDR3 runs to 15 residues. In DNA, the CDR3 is TGTGCCAGCAGCTCCCCCCGACAGGGGAGCCCTGAAGCTTTCTTT. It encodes CASSSPRQGSPEAFF. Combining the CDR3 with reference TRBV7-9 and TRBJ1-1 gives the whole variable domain DTGVSQNPRHKITKRGQNVTFRCDPISEHNRLYWYRQTLGQGPEFLTYFQNEAQLEKSRLLSDRFSAERPKGSFSTLEIQRTEQGDSAMYLCASSSPRQGSPEAFFGQGTRLTVV.

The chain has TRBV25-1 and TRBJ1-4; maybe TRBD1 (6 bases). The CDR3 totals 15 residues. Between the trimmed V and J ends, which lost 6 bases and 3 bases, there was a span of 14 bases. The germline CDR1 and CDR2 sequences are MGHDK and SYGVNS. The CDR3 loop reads CASRETGRANEKLFF. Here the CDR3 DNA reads TGTGCCAGCAGAGAAACAGGGAGGGCTAATGAAAAACTGTTTTTT.

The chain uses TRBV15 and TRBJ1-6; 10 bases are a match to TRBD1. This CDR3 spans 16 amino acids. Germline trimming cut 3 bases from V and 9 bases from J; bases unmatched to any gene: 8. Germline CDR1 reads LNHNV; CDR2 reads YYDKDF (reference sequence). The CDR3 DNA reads TGTGCCACCAGCAGGAGTCCGGGACAGGGGCGTTCACCCCTCCACTTT. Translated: CATSRSPGQGRSPLHF.

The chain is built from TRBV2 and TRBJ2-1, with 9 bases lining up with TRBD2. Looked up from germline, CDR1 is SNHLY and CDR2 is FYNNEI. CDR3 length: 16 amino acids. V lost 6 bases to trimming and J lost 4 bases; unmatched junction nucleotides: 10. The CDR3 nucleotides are TGTGCCAGCAGGCCCACTAGCGGGCTGGCTTACAATGAGCAGTTCTTC. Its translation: CASRPTSGLAYNEQFF.

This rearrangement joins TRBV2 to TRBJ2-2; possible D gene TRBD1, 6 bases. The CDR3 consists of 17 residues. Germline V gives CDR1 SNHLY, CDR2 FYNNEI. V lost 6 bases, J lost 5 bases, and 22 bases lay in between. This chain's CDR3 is CASRPGRGKVRTGELFF. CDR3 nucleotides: TGTGCCAGCAGGCCGGGCAGGGGAAAAGTAAGGACCGGGGAGCTGTTTTTT.

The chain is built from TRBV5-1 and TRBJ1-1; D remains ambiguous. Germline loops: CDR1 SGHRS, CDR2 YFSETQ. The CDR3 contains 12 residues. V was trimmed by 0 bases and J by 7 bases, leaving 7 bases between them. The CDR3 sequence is CASSLGAGEAFF. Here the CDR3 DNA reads TGCGCCAGCAGCTTGGGTGCAGGTGAAGCTTTCTTT. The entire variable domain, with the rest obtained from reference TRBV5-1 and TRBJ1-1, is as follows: KAGVTQTPRYLIKTRGQQVTLSCSPISGHRSVSWYQQTPGQGLQFLFEYFSETQRNKGNFPGRFSGRQFSNSRSEMNVSTLELGDSALYLCASSLGAGEAFFGQGTRLTVV.

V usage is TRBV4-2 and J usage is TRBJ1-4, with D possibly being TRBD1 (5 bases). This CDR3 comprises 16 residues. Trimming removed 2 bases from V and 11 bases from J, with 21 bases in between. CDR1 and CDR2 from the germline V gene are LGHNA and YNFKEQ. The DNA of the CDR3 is TGTGCCAGCAGCCAACTCCCCCTGGGGGGGGGAGGGAAACTGTTTTTT. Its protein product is CASSQLPLGGGGKLFF.

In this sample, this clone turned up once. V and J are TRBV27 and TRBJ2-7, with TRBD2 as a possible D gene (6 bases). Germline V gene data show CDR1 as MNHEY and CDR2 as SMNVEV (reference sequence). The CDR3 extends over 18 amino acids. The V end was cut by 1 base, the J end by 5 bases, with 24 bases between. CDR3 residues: CASSLWAGSFATANEQYF. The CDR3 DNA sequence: TGTGCCAGCAGTTTATGGGCGGGATCCTTCGCTACGGCGAACGAGCAGTACTTC.

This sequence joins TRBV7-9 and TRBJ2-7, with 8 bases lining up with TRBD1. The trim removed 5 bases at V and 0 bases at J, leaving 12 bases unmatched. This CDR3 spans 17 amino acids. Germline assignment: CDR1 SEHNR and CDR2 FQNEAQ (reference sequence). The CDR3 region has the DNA TGTGCCAGCAGCCCGCTTCCGGACAGGGCCAGCTCCTACGAGCAGTACTTC. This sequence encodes CASSPLPDRASSYEQYF. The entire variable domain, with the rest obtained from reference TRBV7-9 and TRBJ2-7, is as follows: DTGVSQNPRHKITKRGQNVTFRCDPISEHNRLYWYRQTLGQGPEFLTYFQNEAQLEKSRLLSDRFSAERPKGSFSTLEIQRTEQGDSAMYLCASSPLPDRASSYEQYFGPGTRLTVT.

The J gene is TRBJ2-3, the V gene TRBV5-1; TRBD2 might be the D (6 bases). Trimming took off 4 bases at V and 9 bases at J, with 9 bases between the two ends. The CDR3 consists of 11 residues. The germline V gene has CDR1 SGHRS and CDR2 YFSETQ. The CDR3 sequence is CASSQEGTQYF. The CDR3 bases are TGCGCCAGCAGCCAGGAGGGGACGCAGTATTTT.

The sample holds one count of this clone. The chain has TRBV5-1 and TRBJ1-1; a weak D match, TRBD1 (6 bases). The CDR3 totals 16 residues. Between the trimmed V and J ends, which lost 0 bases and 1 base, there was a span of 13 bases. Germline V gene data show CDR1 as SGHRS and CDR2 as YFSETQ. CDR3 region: CASSLDQGRRNTEAFF. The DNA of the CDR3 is TGCGCCAGCAGCTTGGATCAGGGGCGTCGGAACACTGAAGCTTTCTTT.

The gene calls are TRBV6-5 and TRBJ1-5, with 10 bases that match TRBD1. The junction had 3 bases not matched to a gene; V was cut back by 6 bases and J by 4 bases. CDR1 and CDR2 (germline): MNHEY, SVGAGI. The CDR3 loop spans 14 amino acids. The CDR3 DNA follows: TGTGCCAGCAGACTGGGACAGGGGAATCAGCCCCAGCATTTT. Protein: CASRLGQGNQPQHF.

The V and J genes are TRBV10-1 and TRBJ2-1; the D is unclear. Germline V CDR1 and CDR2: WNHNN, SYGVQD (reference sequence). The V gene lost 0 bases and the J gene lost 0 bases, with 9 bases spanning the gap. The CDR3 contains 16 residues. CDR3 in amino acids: CASSESNYLSYNEQFF. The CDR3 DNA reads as TGCGCCAGCAGTGAGTCGAACTACCTCTCCTACAATGAGCAGTTCTTC.

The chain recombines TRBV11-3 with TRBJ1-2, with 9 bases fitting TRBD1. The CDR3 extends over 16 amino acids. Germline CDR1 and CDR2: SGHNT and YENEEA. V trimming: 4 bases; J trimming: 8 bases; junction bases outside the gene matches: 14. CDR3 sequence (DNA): TGTGCCAGCAGCTCATCCTCCGGGACAGGGTTTACGGGCTACACCTTC. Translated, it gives CASSSSSGTGFTGYTF.

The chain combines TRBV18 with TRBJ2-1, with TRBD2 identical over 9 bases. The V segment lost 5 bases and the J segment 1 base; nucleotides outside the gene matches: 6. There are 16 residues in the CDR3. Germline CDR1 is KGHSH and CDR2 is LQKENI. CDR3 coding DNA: TGTGCCAGCTCAACCGGGACTAGCAGATCCTACAATGAGCAGTTCTTC. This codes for CASSTGTSRSYNEQFF.